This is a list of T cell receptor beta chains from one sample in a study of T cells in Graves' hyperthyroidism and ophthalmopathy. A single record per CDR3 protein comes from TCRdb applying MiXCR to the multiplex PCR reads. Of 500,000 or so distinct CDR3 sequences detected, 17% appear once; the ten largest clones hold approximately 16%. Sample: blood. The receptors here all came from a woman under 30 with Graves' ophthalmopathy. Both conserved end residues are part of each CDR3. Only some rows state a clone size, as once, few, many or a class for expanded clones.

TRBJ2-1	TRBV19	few	CASSIFGGGNNEQFF
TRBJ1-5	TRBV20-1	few	CSALRDGNSNQPQHF
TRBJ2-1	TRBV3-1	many	CASSQEMSSYNEQFF
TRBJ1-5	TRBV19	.	CASSIVSGDQPQHF
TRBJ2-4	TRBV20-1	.	CSARARVVNIQYF
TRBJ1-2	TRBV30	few	CAWSWENPGQGVYGYTF
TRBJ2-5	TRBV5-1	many	CASSFGLAEETQYF
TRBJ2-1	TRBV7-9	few	CASSNSGSAVDEQFF
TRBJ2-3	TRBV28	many	CASSFPPWTSWTDTQYF
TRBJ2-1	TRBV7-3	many	CASSFGSGRGNEQFF
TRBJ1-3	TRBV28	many	CASSLSLPRQGPGNTIYF
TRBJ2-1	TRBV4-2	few	CASSQEDRAHQFF
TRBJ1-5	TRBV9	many	CASSVGGDSNQPQHF
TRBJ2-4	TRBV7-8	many	CASRPQGRKNIQYF
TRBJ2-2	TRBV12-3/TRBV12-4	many	CASRRGQPGELFF